One sample yielded the 8 T cell receptor beta chains listed below, sequenced in a study of blood T cell repertoires in COVID-19. TCRdb's table, derived via immunoSEQ multiplex PCR, lists solely in-frame clones and lacks some. The profile shows 200,000 to 300,000 clones, 86% of them singletons. Sequencing used peripheral blood. All receptors derive from a man between 25 and 39 years old with active or convalescent COVID-19.

The V call is TRBV30, the J call TRBJ1-4; 7 bases map to TRBD1. V lost 0 bases, J lost 8 bases, and 9 bases stayed unmatched. The CDR3 is 15 residues long. Germline assignment: CDR1 GTSNPN and CDR2 SVGIG (reference sequence). The CDR3 here is CAWSVGQGGREKLFF. In DNA form, the CDR3 reads TGTGCCTGGAGTGTTGGTCAGGGGGGTCGAGAAAAACTGTTTTTT.

This rearrangement joins TRBV5-1 to TRBJ2-7, with 8 bases that match TRBD2. The CDR3 runs to 15 residues. Germline V gene lookup returns CDR1 SGHRS and CDR2 YFSETQ. Trimming at V came to 0 bases and at J to 0 bases, leaving 2 bases not matched to a gene. CDR3 sequence (DNA): TGCGCCAGCAGCTTGGAACTAGCGGCCTCCTACGAGCAGTACTTC. Translating it yields CASSLELAASYEQYF. The full variable domain, completed using reference TRBV5-1 and TRBJ2-7, is KAGVTQTPRYLIKTRGQQVTLSCSPISGHRSVSWYQQTPGQGLQFLFEYFSETQRNKGNFPGRFSGRQFSNSRSEMNVSTLELGDSALYLCASSLELAASYEQYFGPGTRLTVT.

A note on this clone: This same CDR3 is encoded by further DNA sequences in the sample. The rearrangement uses TRBV11-2 and TRBJ1-2, with TRBD1 as a possible D gene (5 bases). V was cut by 0 bases and J by 7 bases, with 9 bases left in between. The germline CDR1 and CDR2 sequences are SGHAT and FQNNGV. CDR3 length equals 13 residues. CDR3 DNA: TGTGCCAGCAGCTTAGACCAGGGCCTTGGCTACACCTTC. This sequence encodes CASSLDQGLGYTF.

The chain employs TRBV6-5 and TRBJ1-2; D unclear. The CDR3 sequence is 15 residues long. The V gene's germline CDR1 is MNHEY and CDR2 SVGAGI. Trimming cost V 0 bases and J 2 bases, with 10 bases left between them. CDR3 amino acids: CASSYSRGSNYGYTF. The CDR3 DNA is TGTGCCAGCAGTTACTCGAGAGGGTCGAACTATGGCTACACCTTC.

The genes are TRBV9 and TRBJ1-1; 7 nucleotides match TRBD1. This CDR3 region has 14 residues. Germline V gene lookup returns CDR1 SGDLS and CDR2 YYNGEE. With 3 bases clipped from V and 7 bases from J, the junction kept 9 bases outside the gene matches. The CDR3 bases are TGTGCCAGCAGCGCGGATAGACAGGGCCATGAAGCTTTCTTT. Translating it yields CASSADRQGHEAFF. The full variable domain, completed using reference TRBV9 and TRBJ1-1, is DSGVTQTPKHLITATGQRVTLRCSPRSGDLSVYWYQQSLDQGLQFLIQYYNGEERAKGNILERFSAQQFPDLHSELNLSSLELGDSALYFCASSADRQGHEAFFGQGTRLTVV.

This chain links TRBV6-5 with TRBJ2-1; D remains ambiguous. V was trimmed by 6 bases and J by 5 bases, leaving 8 bases between them. CDR1 is MNHEY, CDR2 SVGAGI, per germline. The CDR3 loop spans 12 amino acids. The DNA for the CDR3 is TGTGCCAGCAGCCAACAAGACAATGAGCAGTTCTTC. Protein sequence: CASSQQDNEQFF.

V usage is TRBV4-1 and J usage is TRBJ2-3, with 12 bases identical to TRBD1. Germline trimming cut 1 base from V and 5 bases from J; bases unmatched to any gene: 13. The CDR3 totals 19 residues. Germline loops: CDR1 MGHRA, CDR2 YSYEKL. The CDR3 spells CASSQALSTGTGGLDTQYF. The CDR3 nucleotides are TGCGCCAGCAGCCAAGCTCTTTCTACCGGGACAGGGGGCCTAGATACGCAGTATTTT.

The chain recombines TRBV19 with TRBJ2-7; TRBD1 is a possible D gene (6 bases). The germline gives CDR1 LNHDA, CDR2 SQIVND (reference sequence). Trimming cost V 5 bases and J 2 bases, with 16 bases left between them. The CDR3 sequence is 15 residues long. The CDR3 reads CASSHSSGDAYEQYF. The CDR3 DNA reads TGTGCCAGTAGTCACTCATCAGGGGACGCCTACGAGCAGTACTTC.